Detailed here is one T cell receptor beta chain. This sample stems from a study of blood T cell repertoires in COVID-19. Assay: immunoSEQ multiplex PCR; the TCRdb copy retains only in-frame clones and omits some. The sample has approximately 120,000 clones; approximately 81% are singletons. From germline, CDR1 is SGHRS and CDR2 YFSETQ. The CDR3 loop spans 16 amino acids. V shed 3 bases and J 7 bases; nucleotides not matched to a gene: 8. The chain combines TRBV5-1 with TRBJ1-6, with TRBD1 identical over 9 bases. The receptor's source is a man aged 80 or over with COVID-19, enrolled during active disease. The sequenced sample was peripheral blood. This chain's CDR3 is CASSSQGTGSNSPLHF. The CDR3 DNA sequence: TGCGCCAGCAGCTCGCAAGGGACAGGGTCAAATTCACCCCTCCACTTT.